One sample yielded the 12 T cell receptor beta chains listed below, sequenced in a study of blood T cell repertoires in COVID-19. Clones were sequenced by immunoSEQ multiplex PCR, and TCRdb holds only the in-frame ones, with some missing. The sample records more than 350,000 clones, around nine tenths being singletons. Sequenced sample: PBMCs or T cells enriched from blood (not recorded which). These receptors were collected from a woman in her forties or fifties who had recovered from COVID-19.

CDR3 coding DNA: TGTGCCACAAGGGGAAACGATGGCTACACCTTC. Translated, it gives CATRGNDGYTF. This chain connects TRBV28 to TRBJ1-2; D is perhaps TRBD1 (5 bases). Germline-derived CDR1 and CDR2 are MDHEN and SYDVKM. V shed 10 bases and J shed 6 bases, with 12 bases lying between them. The CDR3 is 11 residues long.

Concerning this clone: Other DNA sequences in the same sample also yield this CDR3. This rearrangement joins TRBV2 to TRBJ1-5; 8 bases align to TRBD1. The CDR3 sequence is 13 residues long. Germline CDR1 is SNHLY and CDR2 is FYNNEI. J gave up 4 bases and V 6 bases, and 2 bases lay outside the gene matches. CDR3 protein: CASRTGENQPQHF. For the CDR3, the DNA is TGTGCCAGCAGGACAGGGGAAAATCAGCCCCAGCATTTT. Drawing the rest from reference TRBV2 and TRBJ1-5, the complete variable domain is EPEVTQTPSHQVTQMGQEVILRCVPISNHLYFYWYRQILGQKVEFLVSFYNNEISEKSEIFDDQFSVERPDGSNFTLKIRSTKLEDSAMYFCASRTGENQPQHFGDGTRLSIL.

The rearrangement links TRBV6-1 to TRBJ2-7, with D uncertain. V lost 3 bases and J 3 bases, leaving 9 bases between the germline ends. CDR1 MNHNS and CDR2 SASEGT come from the germline V gene. This CDR3 is built from 13 residues. The CDR3 DNA is TGTGCCAGCAGTGAGATCAGGATCTACGAGCAGTACTTC. Its protein is CASSEIRIYEQYF.

The chain carries TRBV7-9 and TRBJ1-4; weak D call: TRBD1 (5 bases). V dropped 4 bases and J dropped 8 bases, with 17 bases sitting between them. The CDR3 totals 15 residues. The V gene's germline CDR1 is SEHNR and CDR2 FQNEAQ (reference sequence). CDR3 amino acids: CASSSLGVNREKLFF. The CDR3 nucleotides are TGTGCCAGCAGCTCCCTAGGGGTAAATAGGGAAAAACTGTTTTTT.

This clone was detected only once. This chain connects TRBV24-1 to TRBJ2-3, with D possibly matching TRBD2 (6 bases). Between the trimmed V and J ends, which lost 5 bases and 2 bases, there was a span of 19 bases. Germline values: CDR1 KGHDR, CDR2 SFDVKD. The length of the CDR3 is 17 residues. As DNA, the CDR3 is TGTGCCACCAGTGCCCTCGACTCGGGGGTGACCACAGATACGCAGTATTTT. The encoded protein is CATSALDSGVTTDTQYF.

This chain links TRBV5-1 with TRBJ2-3, with 9 bases aligning to TRBD1. The germline V gene encodes CDR1 SGHRS and CDR2 YFSETQ. V was clipped by 4 bases and J by 2 bases; unmatched bases: 8. The CDR3 is 16 amino acids. The CDR3 coding sequence is TGCGCCAGCAGCCCGGGGACAGGGCATAACACAGATACGCAGTATTTT. This sequence encodes CASSPGTGHNTDTQYF. The entire variable domain, with the rest obtained from reference TRBV5-1 and TRBJ2-3, is as follows: KAGVTQTPRYLIKTRGQQVTLSCSPISGHRSVSWYQQTPGQGLQFLFEYFSETQRNKGNFPGRFSGRQFSNSRSEMNVSTLELGDSALYLCASSPGTGHNTDTQYFGPGTRLTVL.

The chain has TRBV6-5 and TRBJ1-4, with D possibly TRBD1 on 5 matching bases. The CDR3 extends over 15 amino acids. Germline values: CDR1 MNHEY, CDR2 SVGAGI. V was cut by 6 bases and J by 2 bases, with 13 bases left in between. CDR3 bases: TGTGCCAGCAGCCCAGGGTGGGGCACTAATGAAAAACTGTTTTTT. Amino acids: CASSPGWGTNEKLFF.

The rearrangement uses TRBV5-1 and TRBJ2-7; 7 positions match TRBD2. Trimming cost V 5 bases and J 7 bases; bases outside gene matches: 24. The CDR3 totals 18 residues. From germline, CDR1 is SGHRS and CDR2 YFSETQ. The CDR3 here is CASSRGDWAGPPGGEQYF. CDR3 nucleotide sequence: TGCGCCAGCAGTAGAGGTGATTGGGCGGGTCCCCCCGGGGGGGAGCAGTACTTC.

The chain has TRBV29-1 and TRBJ1-1; D remains ambiguous. Germline V gene data show CDR1 as SQVTM and CDR2 as ANQGSEA. The CDR3 has 12 residues. The ends were cut back, 6 bases at V and 8 bases at J, with 16 bases in the middle. The CDR3 region has the DNA TGCAGCGTACGGTGGGAGTCCGCGGAAGCTTTCTTT. It yields the protein CSVRWESAEAFF. Using reference TRBV29-1 and TRBJ1-1 for the parts outside the CDR3, the full variable domain is SAVISQKPSRDICQRGTSLTIQCQVDSQVTMMFWYRQQPGQSLTLIATANQGSEATYESGFVIDKFPISRPNLTFSTLTVSNMSPEDSSIYLCSVRWESAEAFFGQGTRLTVV.

This clone was found a few times. J is TRBJ1-2 and V is TRBV11-2; D might be TRBD1 (5 bases). CDR3 length: 11 residues. CDR1 is SGHAT, CDR2 FQNNGV, per germline. The V gene lost 3 bases and the J gene lost 8 bases, with 7 bases spanning the gap. The CDR3 sequence is CASSLRGGYTF. DNA of the CDR3: TGTGCCAGCAGCTTGCGGGGCGGCTACACCTTC.

The rearrangement uses TRBV14 and TRBJ1-1; D gene unclear. This CDR3 comprises 14 residues. With 2 bases removed from V and 1 base from J, the gap between germline ends came to 8 bases. Germline V lookup: CDR1 SGHDN, CDR2 FVKESK. The CDR3 sequence is CASSQLMANTEAFF. CDR3 nucleotide sequence: TGTGCCAGCAGCCAACTCATGGCGAACACTGAAGCTTTCTTT. The variable domain in full, completed from reference TRBV14 and TRBJ1-1, reads EAGVTQFPSHSVIEKGQTVTLRCDPISGHDNLYWYRRVMGKEIKFLLHFVKESKQDESGMPNNRFLAERTGGTYSTLKVQPAELEDSGVYFCASSQLMANTEAFFGQGTRLTVV.

The chain recombines TRBV27 with TRBJ2-1; 9 bases align to TRBD1. The CDR3 is 14 amino acids. Per germline, CDR1 MNHEY and CDR2 SMNVEV (reference sequence). The J segment lost 8 bases and the V segment lost 2 bases, leaving 4 bases of the junction unmatched. The CDR3 reads CASSLAGQGYEQFF. CDR3 coding DNA: TGTGCCAGCAGTTTAGCGGGACAGGGCTATGAGCAGTTCTTC.